Presented here are 23 T cell receptor beta chains from one specimen sequenced in a study of cytomegalovirus exposure and HLA in healthy donors. The PCR employed 60 Vbeta primers together with 13 Jbeta primers. The protocol was immunoSEQ multiplex PCR, while the TCRdb copy is restricted to in-frame clones and leaves out a portion. Of fewer than 200,000 clones in the sample, more than 80% were seen once. The specimen sequenced was PBMCs. The receptors were sampled from a woman in her forties or fifties in good health and CMV-seronegative.

The chain joins TRBV19 to TRBJ2-3, with 12 nucleotides matching TRBD2. Trimming cost V 5 bases and J 4 bases; bases outside gene matches: 7. The length of the CDR3 is 16 residues. Germline-derived CDR1 and CDR2 are LNHDA and SQIVND (reference sequence). The CDR3 here is CASSPGLAGRADTQYF. The CDR3, as DNA: TGTGCCAGTAGTCCAGGACTAGCGGGGAGGGCAGATACGCAGTATTTT.

This chain joins TRBV6-6 and TRBJ2-1; 12 nucleotides line up with TRBD2. The CDR3 spans 15 residues. The ends lost 5 bases at V and 5 bases at J; junction bases unmatched: 4. Germline V CDR1 and CDR2: MNHNY, SVGAGI (reference sequence). The CDR3: CASSLLAGGHNEQFF. Written as DNA, the CDR3 is TGTGCCAGCAGTCTACTAGCGGGGGGTCACAATGAGCAGTTCTTC.

The chain joins TRBV5-1 to TRBJ1-4; 9 bases map to TRBD1. J gave up 7 bases and V 4 bases, and 11 bases lay outside the gene matches. From germline, CDR1 is SGHRS and CDR2 YFSETQ. The CDR3 covers 16 residues. The DNA for the CDR3 is TGCGCCAGCAGCCGTGGGGGACAGGGCCTAATTGAAAAACTGTTTTTT. This codes for CASSRGGQGLIEKLFF.

The chain links TRBV28 to TRBJ2-7; 8 bases are shared with TRBD1. Germline CDR1 MDHEN, CDR2 SYDVKM. V lost 4 bases to trimming and J lost 2 bases; unmatched junction nucleotides: 7. The CDR3 has 15 residues. The CDR3 loop is CASSSPGQGPYEQYF. In nucleotides, the CDR3 is TGTGCCAGCAGTTCCCCCGGACAGGGCCCCTACGAGCAGTACTTC.

The J gene is TRBJ2-2, the V gene TRBV28; 14 positions agree with TRBD2. Germline values: CDR1 MDHEN, CDR2 SYDVKM. The V and J ends lost 5 bases and 6 bases, in that order; junction bases with no gene match: 8. This CDR3 spans 17 amino acids. The CDR3 DNA sequence: TGTGCCAGCAGTGCCCGGACTAGCGGGAGGCGCGCCGGGGAGCTGTTTTTT. This gives the protein CASSARTSGRRAGELFF.

This clone occurred a few times. The V and J genes are TRBV6-6 and TRBJ1-5; D possibly corresponds to TRBD1 (6 bases). V was shortened by 0 bases and J by 0 bases, with 9 bases between the two germline ends. Per the germline V gene, CDR1 is MNHNY and CDR2 is SVGAGI (reference sequence). The CDR3 is 16 residues long. The CDR3 DNA sequence: TGTGCCAGCAGTTACTCTCAGGGGTATAGCAATCAGCCCCAGCATTTT. Encoded protein: CASSYSQGYSNQPQHF.

This chain uses TRBV2 with TRBJ2-7; D might be TRBD1 (6 bases). Germline CDR1 SNHLY, CDR2 FYNNEI. The CDR3 has 14 amino acids. With 5 bases removed from V and 0 bases from J, the gap between germline ends came to 11 bases. CDR3 coding DNA: TGTGCCAGCAGTTTGGACAGCTTCTCCTACGAGCAGTACTTC. Translation: CASSLDSFSYEQYF.

The chain couples TRBV5-6 to TRBJ1-6, with 7 bases that match TRBD1. The CDR3 loop spans 15 amino acids. After removal of 0 bases from V and 5 bases from J, the junction contained 2 bases not matched to a gene. CDR1 and CDR2 from the germline V gene are SGHDT and YYEEEE. The CDR3 reads CASSLGDRDNSPLHF. Here the CDR3 DNA reads TGTGCCAGCAGCTTGGGGGACAGAGATAATTCACCCCTCCACTTT.

This clone was counted once. This chain connects TRBV10-3 to TRBJ2-1; 7 bases align to TRBD2. The germline V gene has CDR1 ENHRY and CDR2 SYGVKD. The CDR3 spans 14 residues. V lost 6 bases to trimming and J lost 4 bases; unmatched junction nucleotides: 6. CDR3 sequence (DNA): TGTGCCATCAGCCAGGGACTAAGATACAATGAGCAGTTCTTC. Its protein is CAISQGLRYNEQFF.

This clone was observed a few times. This rearrangement joins TRBV13 to TRBJ1-1, with TRBD1 identical over 8 bases. The CDR3 covers 15 residues. V gave up 2 bases and J gave up 5 bases; unmatched junction bases: 7. From germline, CDR1 is PRHDT and CDR2 FYEKMQ (reference sequence). CDR3: CASSLSSTGGTEAFF. The CDR3, as DNA: TGTGCCAGCAGCTTATCCTCTACAGGGGGAACTGAAGCTTTCTTT.

The chain links TRBV27 to TRBJ2-7; 10 positions match TRBD2. This CDR3 is 14 amino acids long. CDR1 and CDR2 from the germline V gene are MNHEY and SMNVEV (reference sequence). V lost 1 base, J lost 6 bases, and 3 bases stayed unmatched. This CDR3 reads CASSLLAGGGEQYF. Here the CDR3 DNA reads TGTGCCAGCAGTTTATTAGCGGGAGGTGGCGAGCAGTACTTC.

J is TRBJ2-2 and V is TRBV7-2, with TRBD2 identical over 10 bases. Germline CDR1 and CDR2: SGHTA and FQGNSA. The CDR3 has 16 residues. Trimming removed 5 bases from V and 4 bases from J; junction bases left unmatched: 7. The CDR3 here is CASSPWIAGGTGELFF. The DNA for the CDR3 is TGTGCCAGCAGCCCCTGGATAGCGGGGGGCACCGGGGAGCTGTTTTTT.

V gene TRBV14 combines with J gene TRBJ2-1; 13 positions match TRBD2. Germline V gene lookup returns CDR1 SGHDN and CDR2 FVKESK. The V gene end was trimmed by 1 base and the J gene end by 9 bases; junction bases not matched to a gene: 3. The CDR3 has 15 amino acids. CDR3 DNA: TGTGCCAGCAGCCAAGTACTAGCGGGGGGGGGTGAGCAGTTCTTC. As protein: CASSQVLAGGGEQFF.

The V and J genes are TRBV5-1 and TRBJ2-5; 9 positions match TRBD2. This CDR3 region has 15 residues. After removal of 0 bases from V and 2 bases from J, the junction contained 2 bases not matched to a gene. Germline V gene sequence: CDR1 SGHRS, CDR2 YFSETQ. CDR3 bases: TGCGCCAGCAGCTTGGGACTAGCGGAGCAAGAGACCCAGTACTTC. Translated: CASSLGLAEQETQYF.

This chain connects TRBV5-1 to TRBJ2-1; 13 bases map to TRBD2. Germline trimming cut 3 bases from V and 0 bases from J; bases unmatched to any gene: 6. The CDR3 has 18 residues. The V gene's germline CDR1 is SGHRS and CDR2 YFSETQ. The CDR3 is CASSSGLAGPLSYNEQFF. CDR3 nucleotide sequence: TGCGCCAGCAGCTCGGGACTAGCGGGACCCCTCTCCTACAATGAGCAGTTCTTC.

V and J are TRBV27 and TRBJ2-3; a weak D match, TRBD2 (6 bases). This CDR3 has 14 residues. Per the germline V gene, CDR1 is MNHEY and CDR2 is SMNVEV (reference sequence). V lost 2 bases and J 5 bases, leaving 11 bases between the germline ends. The CDR3 sequence is CASSLGGGRDTQYF. CDR3 nucleotides: TGTGCCAGCAGTTTAGGGGGAGGCCGAGATACGCAGTATTTT.

The chain recombines TRBV6-6 with TRBJ2-3, with unresolved D. From germline, CDR1 is MNHNY and CDR2 SVGAGI (reference sequence). V lost 10 bases and J lost 0, with 17 bases in between. This CDR3 has 15 residues. The CDR3, as DNA: TGTGCCACGCTTAGACCAGCGACCAGCACAGATACGCAGTATTTT. This gives the protein CATLRPATSTDTQYF.

The chain is built from TRBV7-9 and TRBJ2-5; D gene uncertain. The V gene lost 1 base and the J gene lost 6 bases, with 3 bases spanning the gap. The CDR3 sequence is 11 residues long. The V gene's germline CDR1 is SEHNR and CDR2 FQNEAQ (reference sequence). The CDR3 DNA sequence: TGTGCCAGCAGCTTAGGGCAGACCCAGTACTTC. Translated, it gives CASSLGQTQYF.

V is TRBV6-4 and J is TRBJ1-6, with D possibly TRBD1 on 5 matching bases. V dropped 6 bases and J dropped 4 bases, with 13 bases sitting between them. Germline lookup yields CDR1 MRHNA and CDR2 SNTAGT. CDR3 size: 15 residues. The CDR3 DNA sequence: TGTGCCAGCAGATCGGATGGGGCGTATAATTCACCCCTCCACTTT. Protein product: CASRSDGAYNSPLHF.

The chain couples TRBV4-2 to TRBJ2-3; TRBD2 matches 11 bases. The germline gives CDR1 LGHNA, CDR2 YNFKEQ. J lost 2 bases, V lost 5 bases, and 6 bases had no gene match. There are 16 residues in the CDR3. CDR3 amino acids: CASSKGLAEYTDTQYF. Written as DNA, the CDR3 is TGTGCCAGCAGCAAGGGACTAGCGGAGTACACAGATACGCAGTATTTT.

This CDR3 reads CASSVGLAGAWGTDTQYF. CDR3 in DNA: TGTGCCAGCAGCGTAGGACTAGCGGGAGCGTGGGGCACAGATACGCAGTATTTT. V gene TRBV9 combines with J gene TRBJ2-3, with 12 bases identical to TRBD2. V gave up 0 bases and J gave up 1 base; unmatched junction bases: 6. This CDR3 region has 18 residues. The germline gives CDR1 SGDLS, CDR2 YYNGEE.

The CDR3: CASDSAYEQYF. In DNA form, the CDR3 reads TGTGCCAGCGACAGTGCCTACGAGCAGTACTTC. The chain uses TRBV6-1 and TRBJ2-7, with D possibly being TRBD1 (5 bases). CDR3 length equals 11 residues. Trimming left V 8 bases short and J 2 bases short, with 7 bases between. The germline V gene encodes CDR1 MNHNS and CDR2 SASEGT.

The V and J genes are TRBV5-1 and TRBJ2-5, with 9 bases matching TRBD1. The J call may be in error: the DNA end matches TRBJ2-7 better. The CDR3 extends over 14 amino acids. CDR1 and CDR2 (germline): SGHRS, YFSETQ. This CDR3 reads CASSHGQGSYEQYF. The DNA of the CDR3 is TGCGCCAGCAGCCACGGACAGGGGTCCTACGAGCAGTACTTC.